This T cell receptor (beta chain) was captured in a study of blood T cells in healthy people across ages. General study points: More naive CD4+ cells and higher diversity were found in long-lived than in aged donors. For the donors, CMV status was unknown and possibly confounded expanded clonotype changes.

For the second PCR, which ran for about 6 to 11 cycles, a sample-barcoded 5' primer and a J-beta primer mix were used. Tagging of each cDNA molecule was performed by a template-switch adaptor with 12 random nucleotides. At least 2.5 million CDR3-containing paired-end reads were obtained per sample. TCRdb recomputed calls from the 5' RACE reads with MiXCR, one row per CDR3 protein. The sample gives about 1 million distinct CDR3 sequences, less than 50% of which show up once; 15% to 20% is in the top ten. A note on this clonotype: Its specificity is not known.

The clonotype was recovered from an older woman in good health. The sequenced material came from blood.

CDR3 DNA sequence: TGTGCTAGTGGTCCCCCAGGGCACAATGAGCAGTACTTC. This codes for CASGPPGHNEQYF. The gene calls are TRBV12-5 and TRBJ2-5; perhaps TRBD1 as D (5 bases). Trimming left V 5 bases short and J 11 bases short, with 18 bases between. Per the germline V gene, CDR1 is LGHNT and CDR2 is FRNRAP. The CDR3 consists of 13 residues.